The 3 T cell receptor beta chains below were found in one sample sequenced in a study of blood T cell repertoires in COVID-19. Profiling relied on immunoSEQ multiplex PCR, and the TCRdb table lists in-frame clones only, not all of them. Of 250,000 to 300,000 clones listed, approximately 90% are singletons. The sample comprised peripheral blood. These receptors originate from a woman younger than 45 who had recovered from COVID-19.

The chain employs TRBV12-3 or TRBV12-4 and TRBJ1-3; maybe TRBD1 (6 bases). The CDR3 spans 12 residues. The CDR3 DNA reads TGTGCATCCCGGGACAACGAAAACACCATATATTTT. Its protein is CASRDNENTIYF.

CDR3: CASSARTGDTEAFF. In nucleotides, the CDR3 is TGTGCCAGCAGCGCGAGGACAGGGGACACTGAAGCTTTCTTT. The chain couples TRBV5-5 to TRBJ1-1; 9 nucleotides match TRBD1. This CDR3 has 14 amino acids. After removal of 4 bases from V and 3 bases from J, the junction contained 4 bases not matched to a gene. Per germline, CDR1 SGHKS and CDR2 YYEKEE (reference sequence).

This clone has just one count. The sample contains more than one DNA sequence encoding this CDR3. V gene TRBV18 combines with J gene TRBJ2-7; tentative D call: TRBD2 (5 bases). Germline V CDR1 and CDR2: KGHSH, LQKENI. This CDR3 has 14 residues. The V end was cut by 3 bases, the J end by 3 bases, with 12 bases between. The CDR3 protein is CASSPPGLGYEQYF. In DNA form, the CDR3 reads TGTGCCAGCTCACCTCCGGGGTTAGGCTACGAGCAGTACTTC.